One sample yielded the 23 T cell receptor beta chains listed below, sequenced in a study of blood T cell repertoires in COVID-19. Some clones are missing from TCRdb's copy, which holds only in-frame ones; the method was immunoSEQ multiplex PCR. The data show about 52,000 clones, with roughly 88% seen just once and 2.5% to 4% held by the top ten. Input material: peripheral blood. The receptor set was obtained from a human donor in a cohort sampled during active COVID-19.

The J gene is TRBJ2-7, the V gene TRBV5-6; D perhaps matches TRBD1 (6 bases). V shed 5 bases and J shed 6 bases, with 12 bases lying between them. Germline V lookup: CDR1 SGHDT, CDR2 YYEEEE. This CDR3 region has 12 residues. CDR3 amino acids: CASSHTGLEQYF. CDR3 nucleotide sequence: TGTGCCAGCAGTCACACAGGGCTCGAGCAGTACTTC.

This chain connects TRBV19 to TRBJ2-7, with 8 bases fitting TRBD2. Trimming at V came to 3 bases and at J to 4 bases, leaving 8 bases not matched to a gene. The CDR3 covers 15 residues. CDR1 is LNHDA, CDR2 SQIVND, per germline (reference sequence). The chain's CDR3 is CASSIGVAGLYEQYF. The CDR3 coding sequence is TGTGCCAGTAGTATCGGGGTAGCGGGATTGTACGAGCAGTACTTC.

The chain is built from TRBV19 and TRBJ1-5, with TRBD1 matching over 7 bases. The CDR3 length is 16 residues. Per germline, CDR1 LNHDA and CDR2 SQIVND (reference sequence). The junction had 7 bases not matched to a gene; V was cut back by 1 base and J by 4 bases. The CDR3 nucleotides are TGTGCCAGTAGTATAGGCCGGGACAGACCTAATCAGCCCCAGCATTTT. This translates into CASSIGRDRPNQPQHF.

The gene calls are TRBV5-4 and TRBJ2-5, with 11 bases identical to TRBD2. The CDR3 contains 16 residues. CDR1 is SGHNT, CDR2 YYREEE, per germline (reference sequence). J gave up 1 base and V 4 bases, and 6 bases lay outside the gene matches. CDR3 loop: CASSGGGLAAQETQYF. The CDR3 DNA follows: TGTGCCAGCAGCGGGGGGGGACTAGCGGCCCAAGAGACCCAGTACTTC.

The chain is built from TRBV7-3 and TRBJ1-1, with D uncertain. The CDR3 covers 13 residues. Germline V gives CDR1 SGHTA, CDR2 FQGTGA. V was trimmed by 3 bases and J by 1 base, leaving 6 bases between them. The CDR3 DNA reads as TGTGCCAGCAGCTTTAGTGGGAACACTGAAGCTTTCTTT. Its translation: CASSFSGNTEAFF. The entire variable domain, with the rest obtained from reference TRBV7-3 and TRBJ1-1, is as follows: GAGVSQTPSNKVTEKGKYVELRCDPISGHTALYWYRQSLGQGPEFLIYFQGTGAADDSGLPNDRFFAVRPEGSVSTLKIQRTERGDSAVYLCASSFSGNTEAFFGQGTRLTVV.

The CDR3 DNA reads as TGTGCCAGCAGCCAAGGTGTAGGACTAGCGAGGTACGAGCAGTACTTC. It encodes CASSQGVGLARYEQYF. The V and J genes are TRBV7-2 and TRBJ2-7; 9 bases are shared with TRBD2. V lost 5 bases and J lost 4; bases outside the gene matches: 12. Germline CDR1 is SGHTA and CDR2 is FQGNSA. The CDR3 loop spans 16 amino acids.

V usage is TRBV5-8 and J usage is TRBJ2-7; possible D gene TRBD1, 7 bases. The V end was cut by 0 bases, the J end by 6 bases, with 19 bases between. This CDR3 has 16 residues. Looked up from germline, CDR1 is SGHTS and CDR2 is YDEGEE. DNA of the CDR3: TGTGCCAGCAGCTTGGCCAGGGGGGCCCTGGGTAGCGAGCAGTACTTC. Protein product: CASSLARGALGSEQYF.

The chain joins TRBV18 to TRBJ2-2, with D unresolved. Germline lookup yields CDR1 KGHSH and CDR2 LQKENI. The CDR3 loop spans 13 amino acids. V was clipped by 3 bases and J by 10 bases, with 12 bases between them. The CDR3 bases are TGTGCCAGCTCACCCCACAGCACGGCGGAGCTGTTTTTT. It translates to CASSPHSTAELFF.

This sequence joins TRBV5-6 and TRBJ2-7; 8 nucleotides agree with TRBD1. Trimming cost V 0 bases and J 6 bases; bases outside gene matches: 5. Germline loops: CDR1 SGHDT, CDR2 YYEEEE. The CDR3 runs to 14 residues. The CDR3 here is CASSLAGQGGEQYF. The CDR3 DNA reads TGTGCCAGCAGCTTGGCAGGACAGGGAGGCGAGCAGTACTTC. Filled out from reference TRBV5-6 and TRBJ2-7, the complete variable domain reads DAGVTQSPTHLIKTRGQQVTLRCSPKSGHDTVSWYQQALGQGPQFIFQYYEEEERQRGNFPDRFSGHQFPNYSSELNVNALLLGDSALYLCASSLAGQGGEQYFGPGTRLTVT.

The CDR3 here is CASGGSNQPQHF. The CDR3 bases are TGTGCCAGTGGTGGCAGCAATCAGCCCCAGCATTTT. The chain combines TRBV19 with TRBJ1-5; D call uncertain. Germline CDR1 LNHDA, CDR2 SQIVND (reference sequence). The CDR3 runs to 12 residues. V was pared by 8 bases and J by 1 base, with 6 bases between.

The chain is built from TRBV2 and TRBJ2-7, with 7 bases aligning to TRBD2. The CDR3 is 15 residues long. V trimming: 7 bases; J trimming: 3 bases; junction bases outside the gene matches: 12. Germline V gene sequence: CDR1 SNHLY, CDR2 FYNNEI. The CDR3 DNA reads TGTGCCAGCATGGGAGGGGTCAATAACCGCTACGAGCAGTACTTC. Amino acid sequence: CASMGGVNNRYEQYF.

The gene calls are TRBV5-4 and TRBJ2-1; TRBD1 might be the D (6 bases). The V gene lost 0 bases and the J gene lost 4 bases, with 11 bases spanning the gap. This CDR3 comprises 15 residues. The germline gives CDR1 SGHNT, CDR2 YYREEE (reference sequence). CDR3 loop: CASSLEQGTYNEQFF. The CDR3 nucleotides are TGTGCCAGCAGCTTGGAACAGGGAACGTACAATGAGCAGTTCTTC.

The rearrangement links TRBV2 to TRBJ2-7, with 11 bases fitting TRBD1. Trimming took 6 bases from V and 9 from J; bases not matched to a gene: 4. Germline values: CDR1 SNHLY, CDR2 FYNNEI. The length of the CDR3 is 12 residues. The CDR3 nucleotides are TGTGCCAGCAGGGACAGGGGGCTCGGGCAGTACTTC. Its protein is CASRDRGLGQYF. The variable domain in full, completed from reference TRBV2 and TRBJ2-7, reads EPEVTQTPSHQVTQMGQEVILRCVPISNHLYFYWYRQILGQKVEFLVSFYNNEISEKSEIFDDQFSVERPDGSNFTLKIRSTKLEDSAMYFCASRDRGLGQYFGPGTRLTVT.

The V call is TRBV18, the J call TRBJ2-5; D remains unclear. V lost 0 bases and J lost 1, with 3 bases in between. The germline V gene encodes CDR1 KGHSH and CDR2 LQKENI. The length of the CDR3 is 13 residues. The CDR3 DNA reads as TGTGCCAGCTCACCACCCTCCCAAGAGACCCAGTACTTC. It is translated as CASSPPSQETQYF.

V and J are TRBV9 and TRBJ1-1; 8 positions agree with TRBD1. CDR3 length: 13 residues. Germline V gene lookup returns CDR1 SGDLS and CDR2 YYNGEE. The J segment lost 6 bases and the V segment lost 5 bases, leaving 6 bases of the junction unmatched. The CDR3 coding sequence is TGTGCCAGCAGTTCGGACAGGGCGGCTGAAGCTTTCTTT. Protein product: CASSSDRAAEAFF.

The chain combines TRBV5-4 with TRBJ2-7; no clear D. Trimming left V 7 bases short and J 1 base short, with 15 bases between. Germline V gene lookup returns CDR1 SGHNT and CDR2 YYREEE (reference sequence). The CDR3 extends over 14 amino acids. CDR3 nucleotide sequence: TGTGCCAGCCCAGCTCAACAGATTTCCTACGAGCAGTACTTC. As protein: CASPAQQISYEQYF.

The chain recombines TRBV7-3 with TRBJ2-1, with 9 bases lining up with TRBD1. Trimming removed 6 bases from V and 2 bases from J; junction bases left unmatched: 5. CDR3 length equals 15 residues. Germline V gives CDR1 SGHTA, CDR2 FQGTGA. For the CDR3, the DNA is TGTGCCAGCAGTTCGGACAGGGGCGCCTACAATGAGCAGTTCTTC. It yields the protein CASSSDRGAYNEQFF.

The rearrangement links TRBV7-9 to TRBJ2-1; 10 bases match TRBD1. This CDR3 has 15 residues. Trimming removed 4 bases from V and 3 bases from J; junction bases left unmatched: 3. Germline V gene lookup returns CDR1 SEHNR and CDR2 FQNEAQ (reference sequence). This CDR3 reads CASSSGQGLYNEQFF. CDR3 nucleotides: TGTGCCAGCAGCTCGGGACAGGGGCTCTACAATGAGCAGTTCTTC.

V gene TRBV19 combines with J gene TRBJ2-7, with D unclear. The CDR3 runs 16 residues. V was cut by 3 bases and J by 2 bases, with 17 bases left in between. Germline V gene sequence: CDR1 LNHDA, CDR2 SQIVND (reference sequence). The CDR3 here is CASSMARLVHPYEQYF. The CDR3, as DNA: TGTGCCAGTAGTATGGCCAGACTCGTCCACCCCTACGAGCAGTACTTC. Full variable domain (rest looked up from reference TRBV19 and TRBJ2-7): DGGITQSPKYLFRKEGQNVTLSCEQNLNHDAMYWYRQDPGQGLRLIYYSQIVNDFQKGDIAEGYSVSREKKESFPLTVTSAQKNPTAFYLCASSMARLVHPYEQYFGPGTRLTVT.

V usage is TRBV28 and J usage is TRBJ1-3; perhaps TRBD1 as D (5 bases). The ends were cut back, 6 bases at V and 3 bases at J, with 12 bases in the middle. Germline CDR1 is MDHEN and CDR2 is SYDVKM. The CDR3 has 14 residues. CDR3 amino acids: CASSKAGGGNTIYF. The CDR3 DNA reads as TGTGCCAGCAGCAAAGCCGGGGGTGGAAACACCATATATTTT.

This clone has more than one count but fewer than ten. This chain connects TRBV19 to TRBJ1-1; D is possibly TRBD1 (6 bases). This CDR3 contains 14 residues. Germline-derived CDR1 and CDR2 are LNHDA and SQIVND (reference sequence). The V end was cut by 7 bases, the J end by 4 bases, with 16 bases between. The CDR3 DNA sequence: TGTGCCAGTACCGCAGGGGCGAGGGTCACTGAAGCTTTCTTT. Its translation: CASTAGARVTEAFF.

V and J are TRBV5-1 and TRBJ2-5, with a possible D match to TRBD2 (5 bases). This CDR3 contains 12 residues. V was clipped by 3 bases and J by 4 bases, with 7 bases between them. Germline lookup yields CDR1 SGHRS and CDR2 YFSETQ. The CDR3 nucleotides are TGCGCCAGCAGCTCCCGGGGAGAGACCCAGTACTTC. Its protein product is CASSSRGETQYF.

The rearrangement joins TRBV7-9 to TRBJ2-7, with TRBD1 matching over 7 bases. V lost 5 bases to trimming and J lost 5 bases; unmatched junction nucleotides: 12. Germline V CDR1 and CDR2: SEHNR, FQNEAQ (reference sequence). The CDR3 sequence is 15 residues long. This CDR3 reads CASSPHPTGSNEQYF. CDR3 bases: TGTGCCAGCAGCCCCCACCCGACAGGGTCAAACGAGCAGTACTTC.